This T cell receptor beta chain emerged from a study of response to subunit inactivated influenza vaccine. The study, taken as a whole, reports: New T cells are recruited in small numbers by each seasonal influenza vaccination, according to the authors' suggestion.

TCRdb re-called the RT-PCR reads through MiXCR, storing one row per CDR3 protein. The table shows about 700,000 distinct CDR3 sequences, with 11% to 15% occurring only once. As regards this clonotype: Its target is not known.

CDR1 is SEHNR and CDR2 is FQNEAQ in the germline V gene (reference sequence). This CDR3 has 16 amino acids. Trimming at V came to 5 bases and at J to 3 bases, leaving 9 bases not matched to a gene. V usage is TRBV7-9 and J usage is TRBJ2-5; 10 bases map to TRBD1. This receptor was obtained from a man aged 50-60 years who received an inactivated influenza vaccine. This specimen was PBMCs from blood, taken 14 days before vaccination. CDR3 amino acids: CASSRITGTGEETQYF. The CDR3 DNA sequence: TGTGCCAGCAGCCGAATAACCGGGACAGGGGAAGAGACCCAGTACTTC. The entire variable domain, with the rest obtained from reference TRBV7-9 and TRBJ2-5, is as follows: DTGVSQNPRHKITKRGQNVTFRCDPISEHNRLYWYRQTLGQGPEFLTYFQNEAQLEKSRLLSDRFSAERPKGSFSTLEIQRTEQGDSAMYLCASSRITGTGEETQYFGPGTRLLVL.